The table lists the clone carrying this TCR beta chain with a few counts. As yet, its antigen is unknown. This specimen belongs to a study of CD8 T cell repertoires and HIV-1 epitope variants. Looking at the study overall: Twenty-five autologous and known Gag and Nef epitope variant peptides each stimulated T cells separately. Controls were a CMV, EBV and flu pool, Ebola AY9, and no peptide. Study-wide findings and caveats: Most of the nine antigen-specific clonotypes appeared cross-reactive to autologous or escape variants.

The CDR3 has 14 amino acids. V dropped 5 bases and J dropped 6; count of bases not matched to a gene: 6. Germline assignment: CDR1 SEHNR and CDR2 FQNEAQ (reference sequence). TCRdb keeps only in-frame clones here, not all; method: immunoSEQ multiplex PCR. The sample consists of roughly 100,000 clones, almost 75% of them appearing once. The sample consisted of uncultured baseline CD8+ T cells from peripheral blood mononuclear cells (PBMCs). This chain connects TRBV7-9 to TRBJ2-7, with 11 bases lining up with TRBD1. The receptor's source is a male donor with HIV. This CDR3 reads CASSQTGTGGEQYF. Here the CDR3 DNA reads TGTGCCAGCAGCCAAACCGGGACAGGGGGCGAGCAGTACTTC.